This T cell receptor beta chain was captured by sequencing in a study of control samples from healthy donors and cancer patients. Germline V gene lookup returns CDR1 LGHDT and CDR2 YNNKEL (reference sequence). V shed 4 bases and J shed 6 bases, with 14 bases lying between them. The CDR3 length is 14 residues. Generated by immunoSEQ multiplex PCR, the TCRdb table keeps only in-frame clones and is missing some. The data contain around 100,000 clones, 80% to 95% of them singletons. This clonotype originated in a human donor in good health. The donor label of this sample is uncertain. The V and J genes are TRBV3-1 (or the pseudogene TRBV3-2) and TRBJ2-3; TRBD2 is a possible D gene (5 bases). Sequenced: blood. The CDR3 loop reads CASSPAGGEDTQYF. The CDR3 nucleotides read TGTGCCAGCAGCCCGGCCGGAGGTGAGGATACGCAGTATTTT.